The 16 T cell receptor beta chains given below trace back to one sample, sequenced in a study of early T cells in non-severe SARS-CoV-2 infection. TCRdb re-called the 5' RACE reads through MiXCR, storing one row per CDR3 protein. Of tens of thousands of distinct CDR3 sequences listed, roughly a tenth are singletons. Sample: whole blood. These TCRs come from an adult who was a healthcare worker with PCR-confirmed SARS-CoV-2 infection or an uninfected control (not recorded which).

This clonotype occurred many times. This sequence joins TRBV11-2 and TRBJ2-1, with D perhaps TRBD1 or TRBD2 (6 bases each). V gave up 5 bases and J gave up 8 bases, with 25 bases separating them. Per germline, CDR1 SGHAT and CDR2 FQNNGV. The CDR3 is 17 amino acids. This chain's CDR3 is CASSLLLPTSPGDEQFF. CDR3 coding DNA: TGTGCCAGCAGCCTACTACTCCCAACTAGCCCAGGGGATGAGCAGTTCTTC.

Many counts were recorded for this clonotype. The chain uses TRBV5-6 and TRBJ2-6; D is undetermined. This CDR3 comprises 15 residues. Trimming pared 2 bases from V and 0 bases from J, leaving 6 bases between. Per germline, CDR1 SGHDT and CDR2 YYEEEE. CDR3 in amino acids: CASSFGDSGANVLTF. In DNA form, the CDR3 reads TGTGCCAGCAGCTTCGGCGACTCTGGGGCCAACGTCCTGACTTTC.

A few counts support this clonotype. The CDR3 loop reads CASSLERDQPQHF. Written as DNA, the CDR3 is TGTGCCAGCAGCTTAGAACGGGATCAGCCCCAGCATTTT. The rearrangement joins TRBV7-3 to TRBJ1-5; D call uncertain. V dropped 2 bases and J dropped 5 bases, with 7 bases sitting between them. The CDR3 runs 13 residues. The germline V gene encodes CDR1 SGHTA and CDR2 FQGTGA. The entire variable domain, with the rest obtained from reference TRBV7-3 and TRBJ1-5, is as follows: GAGVSQTPSNKVTEKGKYVELRCDPISGHTALYWYRQSLGQGPEFLIYFQGTGAADDSGLPNDRFFAVRPEGSVSTLKIQRTERGDSAVYLCASSLERDQPQHFGDGTRLSIL.

Ten or more counts support this clonotype. The CDR3 sequence is CSADLGHTSTDTQYF. DNA for the CDR3: TGCAGTGCTGACCTGGGACACACTAGCACAGATACGCAGTATTTT. The V and J genes are TRBV20-1 and TRBJ2-3; maybe TRBD1 (6 bases). Trimming took 5 bases from V and 0 from J, leaving 15 bases between them. CDR3 size: 15 residues. CDR1 and CDR2 from the germline V gene are DFQATT and SNEGSKA (reference sequence).

This clonotype was seen at least ten times. The chain recombines TRBV5-1 with TRBJ1-5; the match to TRBD1 covers 7 bases. V lost 4 bases to trimming and J lost 7 bases; unmatched junction nucleotides: 8. The V gene's germline CDR1 is SGHRS and CDR2 YFSETQ. The CDR3 runs 14 residues. CDR3 sequence (DNA): TGCGCCAGCAGCCTACAGGGGACGGGGCAGCCCCAGCATTTT. Its protein is CASSLQGTGQPQHF.

This clonotype was observed at least ten times. The chain links TRBV6-2 or TRBV6-3 to TRBJ2-7; the match to TRBD2 covers 8 bases. The CDR3 is 15 residues long. V shed 2 bases, J shed 7 bases, and the junction held 10 bases outside the gene matches. CDR1 and CDR2 from the germline V gene are MNHEY and SVGEGT. The CDR3 sequence is CASSYPIRGGEEQYF. DNA for the CDR3: TGTGCCAGCAGTTACCCGATACGGGGGGGCGAAGAGCAGTACTTC.

This clonotype has a count of ten or more. V and J are TRBV20-1 and TRBJ2-5; TRBD2 matches at 10 bases. After removal of 3 bases from V and 6 bases from J, the junction contained 7 bases not matched to a gene. Germline V gene sequence: CDR1 DFQATT, CDR2 SNEGSKA (reference sequence). The CDR3 extends over 14 amino acids. In DNA form, the CDR3 reads TGCAGTGCTAGGGATTCTAGCGGGAGAAAGACCCAGTACTTC. It specifies CSARDSSGRKTQYF.

Ten or more counts support this clonotype. The V and J genes are TRBV12-5 and TRBJ2-1; D gene ambiguous. CDR1 is LGHNT, CDR2 FRNRAP, per germline. There are 16 residues in the CDR3. With 0 bases removed from V and 5 bases from J, the gap between germline ends came to 14 bases. The CDR3 DNA reads TGTGCTAGTGGTTTGGTATCCGGTAAGGGCGACAATGAGCAGTTCTTC. This encodes CASGLVSGKGDNEQFF.

This clonotype occurred many times. The chain employs TRBV4-2 and TRBJ1-5; D remains unclear. Germline CDR1 LGHNA, CDR2 YNFKEQ. The V gene lost 0 bases and the J gene lost 3 bases, with 6 bases spanning the gap. The CDR3 extends over 14 amino acids. The CDR3 region has the DNA TGTGCCAGCAGCCAAGATGGGTTCAATCAGCCCCAGCATTTT. It specifies CASSQDGFNQPQHF.

J is TRBJ1-1 and V is TRBV11-3; D not certain. The V end lost 4 bases, the J end lost 5 bases, and 11 bases lay between the germline ends. This CDR3 is 13 amino acids long. Germline V lookup: CDR1 SGHNT, CDR2 YENEEA. CDR3 sequence: CASSSTRGTEAFF. The CDR3, as DNA: TGTGCCAGCAGCTCCACCCGTGGAACTGAAGCTTTCTTT. Complete variable domain (other parts from reference TRBV11-3 and TRBJ1-1): EAGVVQSPRYKIIEKKQPVAFWCNPISGHNTLYWYLQNLGQGPELLIRYENEEAVDDSQLPKDRFSAERLKGVDSTLKIQPAELGDSAVYLCASSSTRGTEAFFGQGTRLTVV.

This clonotype was counted many times. The chain employs TRBV29-1 and TRBJ1-1; D is uncertain. This CDR3 is 13 amino acids long. Trimming stripped 3 bases from V and 4 bases from J, with 12 bases between. The V gene's germline CDR1 is SQVTM and CDR2 ANQGSEA. The CDR3 DNA reads as TGCAGCGTTGAGAGCGTCTTGGGCACTGAAGCTTTCTTT. Its translation is CSVESVLGTEAFF.

This clonotype was picked up many times. The chain recombines TRBV3-1 with TRBJ1-1, with D perhaps matching TRBD1 (5 bases). The germline gives CDR1 LGHDT, CDR2 YNNKEL (reference sequence). Trimming removed 0 bases at V and 3 bases at J, with 8 bases between. CDR3 length equals 14 residues. The CDR3 DNA sequence: TGTGCCAGCAGCCAAGAACAGGAATACACTGAAGCTTTCTTT. Translated, it gives CASSQEQEYTEAFF. The variable domain in full, with the rest retrieved from reference TRBV3-1 and TRBJ1-1, is DTAVSQTPKYLVTQMGNDKSIKCEQNLGHDTMYWYKQDSKKFLKIMFSYNNKELIINETVPNRFSPKSPDKAHLNLHINSLELGDSAVYFCASSQEQEYTEAFFGQGTRLTVV.

This clonotype was observed a handful of times. V is TRBV15 and J is TRBJ2-1; no reliable D call. Trimming cost V 1 base and J 9 bases, with 7 bases left between them. The CDR3 length is 12 residues. Germline V lookup: CDR1 LNHNV, CDR2 YYDKDF (reference sequence). In DNA form, the CDR3 reads TGTGCCACCAGCAGAGTGAGTCCTGAGCAGTTCTTC. Its protein is CATSRVSPEQFF. The complete variable domain, with remaining parts taken from reference TRBV15 and TRBJ2-1, reads DAMVIQNPRYQVTQFGKPVTLSCSQTLNHNVMYWYQQKSSQAPKLLFHYYDKDFNNEADTPDNFQSRRPNTSFCFLDIRSPGLGDTAMYLCATSRVSPEQFFGPGTRLTVL.

This clonotype was seen a few times. The CDR3 protein is CASTYRWGARGYTF. In DNA form, the CDR3 reads TGTGCCAGTACTTACCGGTGGGGAGCGCGGGGCTACACCTTC. This chain connects TRBV19 to TRBJ1-2; D not resolved. CDR1 LNHDA and CDR2 SQIVND come from the germline V gene (reference sequence). V lost 7 bases and J lost 8, with 20 bases in between. The CDR3 runs to 14 residues.

This clonotype was picked up a small number of times. V is TRBV7-6 and J is TRBJ2-1; D gene uncertain. Germline lookup yields CDR1 SGHVS and CDR2 FNYEAQ. The V and J ends lost 5 bases and 6 bases respectively, with 14 bases between them. The CDR3 contains 14 residues. The CDR3 loop reads CASSLSSLGNEQFF. As DNA, the CDR3 is TGTGCCAGCAGCCTTAGCTCCCTGGGCAATGAGCAGTTCTTC.

In the case of this clonotype: A much larger clone lies a single base off, so this may be a read error. The chain recombines TRBV5-5 with TRBJ2-3, with D possibly matching TRBD2 (6 bases). Trimming cost V 2 bases and J 2 bases, with 21 bases left between them. Looked up from germline, CDR1 is SGHKS and CDR2 is YYEKEE (reference sequence). The CDR3 length is 18 residues. CDR3: CASSLASARDFNTDTQYF. The CDR3 DNA reads TGTGCCAGCAGCTTAGCTAGCGCGAGAGACTTCAACACAGATACGCAGTATTTT.